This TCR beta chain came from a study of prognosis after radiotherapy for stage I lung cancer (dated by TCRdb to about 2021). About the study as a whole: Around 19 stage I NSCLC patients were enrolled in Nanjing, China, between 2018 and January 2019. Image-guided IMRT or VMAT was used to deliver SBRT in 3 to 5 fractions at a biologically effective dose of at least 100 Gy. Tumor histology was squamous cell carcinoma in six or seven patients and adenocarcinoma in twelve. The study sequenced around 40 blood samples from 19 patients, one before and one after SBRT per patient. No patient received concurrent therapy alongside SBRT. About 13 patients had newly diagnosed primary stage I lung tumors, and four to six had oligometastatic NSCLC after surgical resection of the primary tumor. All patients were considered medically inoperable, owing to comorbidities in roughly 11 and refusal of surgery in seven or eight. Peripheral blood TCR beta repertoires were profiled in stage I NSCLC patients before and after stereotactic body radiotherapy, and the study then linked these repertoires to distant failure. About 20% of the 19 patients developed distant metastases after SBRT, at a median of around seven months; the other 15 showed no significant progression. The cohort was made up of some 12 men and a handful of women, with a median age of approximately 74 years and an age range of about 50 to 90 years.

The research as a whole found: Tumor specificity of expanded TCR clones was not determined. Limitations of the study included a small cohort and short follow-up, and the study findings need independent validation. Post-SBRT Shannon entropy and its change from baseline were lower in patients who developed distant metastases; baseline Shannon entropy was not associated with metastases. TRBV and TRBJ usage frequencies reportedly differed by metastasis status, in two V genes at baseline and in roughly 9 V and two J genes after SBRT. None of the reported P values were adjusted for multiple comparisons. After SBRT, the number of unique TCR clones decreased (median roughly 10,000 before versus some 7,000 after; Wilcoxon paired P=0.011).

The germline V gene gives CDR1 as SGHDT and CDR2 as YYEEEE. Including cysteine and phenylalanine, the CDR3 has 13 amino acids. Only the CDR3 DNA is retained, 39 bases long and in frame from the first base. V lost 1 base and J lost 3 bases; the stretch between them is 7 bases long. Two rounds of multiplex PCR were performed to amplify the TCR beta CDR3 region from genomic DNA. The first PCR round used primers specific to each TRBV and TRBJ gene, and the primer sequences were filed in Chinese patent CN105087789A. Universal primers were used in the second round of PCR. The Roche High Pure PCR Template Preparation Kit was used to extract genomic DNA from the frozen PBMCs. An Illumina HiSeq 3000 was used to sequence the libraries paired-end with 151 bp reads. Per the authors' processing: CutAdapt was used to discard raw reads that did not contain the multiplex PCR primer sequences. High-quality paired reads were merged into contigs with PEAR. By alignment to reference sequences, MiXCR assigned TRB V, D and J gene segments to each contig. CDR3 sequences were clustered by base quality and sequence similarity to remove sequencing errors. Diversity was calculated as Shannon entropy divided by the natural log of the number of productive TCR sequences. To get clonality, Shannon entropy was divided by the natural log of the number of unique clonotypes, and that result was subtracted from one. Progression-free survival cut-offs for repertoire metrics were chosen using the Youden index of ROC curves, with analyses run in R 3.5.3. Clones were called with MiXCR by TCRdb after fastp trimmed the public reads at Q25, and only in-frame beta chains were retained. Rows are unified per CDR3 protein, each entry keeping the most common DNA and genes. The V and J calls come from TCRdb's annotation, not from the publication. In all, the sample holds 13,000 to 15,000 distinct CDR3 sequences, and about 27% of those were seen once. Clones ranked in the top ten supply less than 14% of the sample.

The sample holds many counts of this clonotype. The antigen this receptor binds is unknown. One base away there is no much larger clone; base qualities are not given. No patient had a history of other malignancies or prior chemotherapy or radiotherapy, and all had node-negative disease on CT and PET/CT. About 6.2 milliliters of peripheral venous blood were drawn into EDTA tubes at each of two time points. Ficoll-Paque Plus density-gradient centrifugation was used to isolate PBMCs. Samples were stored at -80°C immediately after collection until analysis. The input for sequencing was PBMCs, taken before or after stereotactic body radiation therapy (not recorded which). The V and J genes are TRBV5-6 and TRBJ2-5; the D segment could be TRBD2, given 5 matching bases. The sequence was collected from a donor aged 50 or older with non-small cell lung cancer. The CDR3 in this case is CASSLLAKETQYF. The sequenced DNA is TGTGCCAGCAGCTTGTTAGCGAAAGAGACCCAGTACTTC.